Listed below are T cell receptor beta chains from one sample, sequenced in a study of blood T cell repertoires in COVID-19. Assay used: immunoSEQ multiplex PCR; TCRdb lists only in-frame clones, some missing. The sample lists some 160,000 clones, just under 80% seen once, with around 14% in the top ten. The sequencing input was peripheral blood. The source of these receptors is a woman of 80 years or more with acute or convalescent COVID-19. CDR3s include the opening cysteine and the closing phenylalanine or tryptophan. The order of the fields is D gene, clone size, J gene, V gene, CDR3 DNA, CDR3 protein. The D gene is left open where the match is weak. For some rows the clone size is stated as once, few or many, or as a class when expanded; others skip it.

>-|-|TRBJ1-2|TRBV3-1/TRBV3-2
TGTGCCAGCAGCCTTACGACAGGCGACTATGGCTACACCTTC
CASSLTTGDYGYTF
>TRBD1|-|TRBJ2-7|TRBV7-8
TGTGCCAGCAGCCTCGTGGGGGGGACAGGGGGCGTAGGCTACGAGCAGTACTTC
CASSLVGGTGGVGYEQYF
>-|-|TRBJ1-1|TRBV2
TGTGCCAGCTTCGACGGGGTAGGCACTGAAGCTTTCTTT
CASFDGVGTEAFF
>TRBD1|few|TRBJ1-3|TRBV5-1
TGCGCCAGCAGCAGTGGGTGGACAGGGGGAAACACCATATATTTT
CASSSGWTGGNTIYF
>TRBD1|-|TRBJ1-3|TRBV6-5
TGTGCCAGCAGTTACTCCCGCCAGGGGGCTGGAAACACCATATATTTT
CASSYSRQGAGNTIYF
>-|-|TRBJ2-3|TRBV18
TGTGCCAGCTCAACCCGCTCGGACGCTAGGGGAGATACGCAGTATTTT
CASSTRSDARGDTQYF
>-|-|TRBJ1-2|TRBV12-3/TRBV12-4
TGTGCCAGCAGTTTATCCGGGAACTATGGCTACACCTTC
CASSLSGNYGYTF
>TRBD1|-|TRBJ1-2|TRBV28
TGTGCCAGCAGCCCAGACCGGGACAGGGTCGCGGGCTACACCTTC
CASSPDRDRVAGYTF
>-|few|TRBJ1-4|TRBV21-1
TGTGCCAGCAGCAGAAACCGAGAAACTAATGAAAAACTGTTTTTT
CASSRNRETNEKLFF
>-|many|TRBJ2-7|TRBV4-1
TGCGCCAGCAGTTACGCGCCTAGCGAAACATCCTACGAGCAGTACTTC
CASSYAPSETSYEQYF
>-|-|TRBJ1-2|TRBV5-1
TGCGCCAGCAGCGAGGGAAGTTATGGCTACACCTTC
CASSEGSYGYTF
>TRBD1|-|TRBJ1-5|TRBV19
TGTGCCAGTAGTCCCCGGGACAGGGGGCGTAGCGGCAATCAGCCCCAGCATTTT
CASSPRDRGRSGNQPQHF
>-|-|TRBJ2-3|TRBV5-1
TGCGCCAGCAGCTATAGCGGCACAGATACGCAGTATTTT
CASSYSGTDTQYF
>-|-|TRBJ1-1|TRBV30
TGTGCCTGGAGTCTGGGAGGGGGGGTTATGAACACTGAAGCTTTCTTT
CAWSLGGGVMNTEAFF
>TRBD1|-|TRBJ1-1|TRBV19
TGTGCCAGTAGCCACCATCCCGGGACAGGGGAAGGGACTGAAGCTTTCTTT
CASSHHPGTGEGTEAFF
>-|-|TRBJ2-5|TRBV3-1/TRBV3-2
TGTGCCAGCAGCCAACTGGAGACCCAGTACTTC
CASSQLETQYF
>TRBD1|few|TRBJ1-1|TRBV6-5
TGTGCCACCACCGACAGGGGGAAGAACACTGAAGCTTTCTTT
CATTDRGKNTEAFF
>-|-|TRBJ2-7|TRBV28
TGTGCCAGCAGTTACGCTAATAGGGGGTTTGCCTACGAGCAGTACTTC
CASSYANRGFAYEQYF
>-|-|TRBJ1-5|TRBV11-2
TGTGCCAGCAGTGTCGGGGGAAGGAGCAATCAGCCCCAGCATTTT
CASSVGGRSNQPQHF
>TRBD1|-|TRBJ2-1|TRBV10-1
TGCGCCAGCAGTGATATAGGGACAGGGAGATTATCCCAGTTCTTC
CASSDIGTGRLSQFF
>-|-|TRBJ1-1|TRBV7-2
TGTGCCAGCAGTCCTATGGGGGGGGTAACTGAAGCTTTCTTT
CASSPMGGVTEAFF
>TRBD2|-|TRBJ2-1|TRBV6-5
TGTGCCAGCAGTTACTCTACTAGCGGGAAATACAATGAGCAGTTCTTC
CASSYSTSGKYNEQFF
>TRBD1|-|TRBJ1-6|TRBV6-5
TGTGCCAGCAGTAGAGACAGGGGCGTGAGTTCACCCCTCCACTTT
CASSRDRGVSSPLHF
>TRBD2|-|TRBJ2-3|TRBV20-1
TGCAGTGCTAGTAGCAGGACTAGCGGGACCAGCACAGATACGCAGTATTTT
CSASSRTSGTSTDTQYF
>-|-|TRBJ1-1|TRBV5-1
TGCGCCAGCAGCTTGGCCTGGGAGGGCACTGAAGCTTTCTTT
CASSLAWEGTEAFF
>TRBD2|few|TRBJ2-1|TRBV5-4
TGTGCCAGCAGAGTCGCGGGGGCGGGGGGGACAATTCTTAGGGAGCAGTTCTTC
CASRVAGAGGTILREQFF
>TRBD1|few|TRBJ2-7|TRBV2
TGTGCCAGCACTCGGAACAGGGGAGAGCAGTACTTC
CASTRNRGEQYF
>TRBD2|-|TRBJ2-3|TRBV2
TGTGCCAGCAGTGTGACTAGCGGGGGGCAGTATTTT
CASSVTSGGQYF
>-|-|TRBJ1-1|TRBV5-1
TGCGCCAGCAGCCCGGGAATGGGGGGGCTAGTTGAAGCTTTCTTT
CASSPGMGGLVEAFF
>-|-|TRBJ2-5|TRBV7-9
TGTGCCAGCAGCTTAGCCCTACGGGGGGCAGGTGAGACCCAGTACTTC
CASSLALRGAGETQYF
>TRBD2|-|TRBJ2-2|TRBV3-1/TRBV3-2
TGTGCCAGCAGCCCGACTAGCGGGGAGACCGGGGAGCTGTTTTTT
CASSPTSGETGELFF
>TRBD1|-|TRBJ2-7|TRBV28
TGTGCCAGCAAGACAGGGGGCTACGAGCAGTACTTC
CASKTGGYEQYF
>TRBD1|-|TRBJ1-4|TRBV6-6
TGTGCCAGCAGGACCGGGACAGGGGGCTTCCTAGAAAAACTGTTTTTT
CASRTGTGGFLEKLFF
>TRBD2|-|TRBJ2-1|TRBV18
TGTGCCAGCTCACCAAGGGGTCTAGCGGGACCGAACAATGAGCAGTTCTTC
CASSPRGLAGPNNEQFF
>-|-|TRBJ1-3|TRBV14
TGTGCCAGCAGCCAAGACATACTCGGAAACACCATATATTTT
CASSQDILGNTIYF
>TRBD2|few|TRBJ2-3|TRBV7-9
TGTGCCATACGGAAGGGAGCGGGAGGAACAGATACGCAGTATTTT
CAIRKGAGGTDTQYF
>-|-|TRBJ1-2|TRBV30
TGTGCCTGGAGTATCTCAGGCCCCTATGGCTACACCTTC
CAWSISGPYGYTF
>-|once|TRBJ1-4|TRBV18
TGTGCCAGCTCACCACCGCAGGGGCAGGGTGAAAAACTGTTTTTT
CASSPPQGQGEKLFF
>-|-|TRBJ1-1|TRBV27
TGTGCCAGCAGTTTAAGGACACAGAACACTGAAGCTTTCTTT
CASSLRTQNTEAFF
>-|-|TRBJ2-3|TRBV23-1
TGCGCCAGCAGTCAATCTAAAGGGGAGGGGGGGCAGTATTTT
CASSQSKGEGGQYF
>-|-|TRBJ1-2|TRBV28
TGTGCCAGCACCCCGGGAGCGCCCTATGGCTACACCTTC
CASTPGAPYGYTF
>TRBD2|-|TRBJ2-5|TRBV7-9
TGTGCCAGCAGCTTTAGCGGGAGTCGAGAGACCCAGTACTTC
CASSFSGSRETQYF
>-|-|TRBJ2-7|TRBV19
TGTGCCAGTAGTATTGGAGGGAGCTCCTACGAGCAGTACTTC
CASSIGGSSYEQYF
>TRBD2|-|TRBJ2-3|TRBV7-8
TGTGCCAGCAGCTTAGGTTTGGCTAGCGGGGCTTTCACAGATACGCAGTATTTT
CASSLGLASGAFTDTQYF
>-|-|TRBJ1-2|TRBV7-9
TGTGCCAGCAGCCCCCGGGACTATGGCTACACCTTC
CASSPRDYGYTF
>-|few|TRBJ1-3|TRBV13
TGTGCCAGCACCCTCGGGAGCTCTGGAAACACCATATATTTT
CASTLGSSGNTIYF
>-|few|TRBJ1-2|TRBV5-1
TGCGCCAGCAGCCCGGGGAGGGCCAACGGCTACACCTTC
CASSPGRANGYTF
>-|-|TRBJ1-2|TRBV7-6
TGTGCCAGCAGCTCAGGGGTTAGTGAGCGAGGCTACACCTTC
CASSSGVSERGYTF
>-|once|TRBJ2-7|TRBV5-6
TGTGCCAGCAGATTGGGGCAGTCCTACGAGCAGTACTTC
CASRLGQSYEQYF
>TRBD2|few|TRBJ2-2|TRBV7-9
TGTGCCAGCAGCTTAGAGGGACTAGCGGCGTCCACCGGGGAGCTGTTTTTT
CASSLEGLAASTGELFF